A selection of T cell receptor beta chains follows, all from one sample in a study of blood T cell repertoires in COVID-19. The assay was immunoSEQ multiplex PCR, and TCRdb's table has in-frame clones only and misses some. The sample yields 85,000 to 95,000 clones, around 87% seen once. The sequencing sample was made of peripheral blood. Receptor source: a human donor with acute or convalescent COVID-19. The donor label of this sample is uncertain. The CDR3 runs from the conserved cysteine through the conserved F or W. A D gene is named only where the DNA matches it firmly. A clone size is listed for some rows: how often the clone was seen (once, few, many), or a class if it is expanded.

cdr3_aa: CSVEDPGGGWYNEQFF
cdr3_nt: TGCAGCGTTGAAGATCCGGGGGGCGGATGGTACAATGAGCAGTTCTTC
j_call: TRBJ2-1
v_call: TRBV29-1
clone_size: .
d_call: .

cdr3_aa: CASSIRQGSFSPLHF
cdr3_nt: TGTGCCAGTAGTATCAGACAGGGCTCTTTTTCACCCCTCCACTTT
j_call: TRBJ1-6
v_call: TRBV19
clone_size: .
d_call: TRBD1

cdr3_aa: CASSLGAGNTEAFF
cdr3_nt: TGCGCCAGCAGCTTGGGGGCGGGGAACACTGAAGCTTTCTTT
j_call: TRBJ1-1
v_call: TRBV5-1
clone_size: .
d_call: .

cdr3_aa: CASSFGSAGQGFNSNQPQHF
cdr3_nt: TGTGCCAGCAGTTTTGGATCGGCGGGACAGGGGTTCAATAGCAATCAGCCCCAGCATTTT
j_call: TRBJ1-5
v_call: TRBV28
clone_size: few
d_call: TRBD1

cdr3_aa: CASSPPTARGETQYF
cdr3_nt: TGTGCCAGTAGTCCCCCGACAGCAAGGGGGGAGACCCAGTACTTC
j_call: TRBJ2-5
v_call: TRBV19
clone_size: .
d_call: .

cdr3_aa: CASSSPSGGGLQETQYF
cdr3_nt: TGTGCCAGCAGCTCCCCTAGCGGGGGGGGCCTCCAAGAGACCCAGTACTTC
j_call: TRBJ2-5
v_call: TRBV7-2
clone_size: .
d_call: TRBD2

cdr3_aa: CASSGSTGTYRSQYF
cdr3_nt: TGCGCCAGCAGCGGAAGCACCGGGACATACCGGTCGCAGTACTTC
j_call: TRBJ2-7
v_call: TRBV5-1
clone_size: .
d_call: .

cdr3_aa: CASSSAGDRGNTIYF
cdr3_nt: TGTGCCAGCAGTTCCGCCGGGGACAGAGGAAACACCATATATTTT
j_call: TRBJ1-3
v_call: TRBV6-5
clone_size: once
d_call: TRBD1

cdr3_aa: CASSQVDLGTVNSPLHF
cdr3_nt: TGCGCCAGCAGCCAAGTTGATTTAGGGACAGTGAATTCACCCCTCCACTTT
j_call: TRBJ1-6
v_call: TRBV4-1
clone_size: .
d_call: TRBD1

cdr3_aa: CASSFREGYGYTF
cdr3_nt: TGTGCCAGCAGTTTTCGGGAGGGCTATGGCTACACCTTC
j_call: TRBJ1-2
v_call: TRBV28
clone_size: .
d_call: .

cdr3_aa: CASSQSTGINSPLHF
cdr3_nt: TGTGCCAGCAGCCAATCCACAGGAATTAATTCACCCCTCCACTTT
j_call: TRBJ1-6
v_call: TRBV16
clone_size: .
d_call: .

cdr3_aa: CASRGQGPANEKLFF
cdr3_nt: TGTGCCAGCAGGGGACAGGGGCCAGCTAATGAAAAACTGTTTTTT
j_call: TRBJ1-4
v_call: TRBV2
clone_size: few
d_call: TRBD1

cdr3_aa: CASSLWDSYEQYF
cdr3_nt: TGTGCCAGCAGTTTATGGGACAGTTACGAGCAGTACTTC
j_call: TRBJ2-7
v_call: TRBV28
clone_size: once
d_call: .

cdr3_aa: CASSLLSGTQYEQYF
cdr3_nt: TGCGCCAGCAGCTTGCTTTCTGGGACTCAGTACGAGCAGTACTTC
j_call: TRBJ2-7
v_call: TRBV5-1
clone_size: .
d_call: .

cdr3_aa: CASSQGTGSLNTEAFF
cdr3_nt: TGCGCCAGCAGCCAAGGCACAGGATCCCTGAACACTGAAGCTTTCTTT
j_call: TRBJ1-1
v_call: TRBV4-3
clone_size: .
d_call: .

cdr3_aa: CASSLYPASGGLGVLFF
cdr3_nt: TGTGCCAGCAGTTTATACCCTGCTAGCGGGGGGTTGGGGGTGCTGTTTTTT
j_call: TRBJ2-2
v_call: TRBV27
clone_size: .
d_call: TRBD2

cdr3_aa: CASSIQGAEYNEQFF
cdr3_nt: TGCGCCAGCAGCATACAGGGGGCTGAATACAATGAGCAGTTCTTC
j_call: TRBJ2-1
v_call: TRBV5-1
clone_size: .
d_call: TRBD1

cdr3_aa: CASSTGTSRKETQYF
cdr3_nt: TGTGCCAGCAGCACCGGGACTAGCAGAAAAGAGACCCAGTACTTC
j_call: TRBJ2-5
v_call: TRBV7-6
clone_size: .
d_call: TRBD2

cdr3_aa: CASSLARETQYF
cdr3_nt: TGTGCCAGCAGCTTGGCCCGGGAGACCCAGTACTTC
j_call: TRBJ2-5
v_call: TRBV5-4
clone_size: .
d_call: .

cdr3_aa: CASSLGVLAPNEQFF
cdr3_nt: TGTGCCAGCAGCTTGGGGGTACTAGCACCCAATGAGCAGTTCTTC
j_call: TRBJ2-1
v_call: TRBV5-5
clone_size: .
d_call: .

cdr3_aa: CASSMPPMGGPKYF
cdr3_nt: TGTGCCAGTAGTATGCCCCCGATGGGGGGGCCGAAGTACTTC
j_call: TRBJ2-5
v_call: TRBV19
clone_size: few
d_call: .

cdr3_aa: CASSPGYGYTF
cdr3_nt: TGTGCCAGCAGCCCGGGCTATGGCTACACCTTC
j_call: TRBJ1-2
v_call: TRBV11-2
clone_size: once
d_call: .

cdr3_aa: CASSMKTVRTEAFF
cdr3_nt: TGTGCCAGCAGCATGAAAACAGTGCGCACTGAAGCTTTCTTT
j_call: TRBJ1-1
v_call: TRBV6-5
clone_size: .
d_call: .

cdr3_aa: CASSFTGTGYEQYF
cdr3_nt: TGCGCCAGCAGCTTTACCGGGACAGGCTACGAGCAGTACTTC
j_call: TRBJ2-7
v_call: TRBV5-1
clone_size: few
d_call: TRBD1

cdr3_aa: CASSYSTSSGYEQYF
cdr3_nt: TGTGCCAGCAGTTACTCGACGTCAAGCGGCTACGAGCAGTACTTC
j_call: TRBJ2-7
v_call: TRBV6-2/TRBV6-3
clone_size: .
d_call: .